This TCR beta chain comes out of a study of CD8 T cells in Susac syndrome. Germline trimming cut 6 bases from V and 0 bases from J; bases unmatched to any gene: 11. The CDR3 consists of 16 residues. Germline V gene data show CDR1 as DFQATT and CDR2 as SNEGSKA (reference sequence). Reverse transcription of about 0.5 to 1 ug RNA was carried out with random hexamers. Multiplex PCR with immunoSEQ amplified the TCR beta CDR3 across 54 Vbeta and 13 Jbeta. TCRdb redid the calling of the immunoSEQ multiplex PCR reads with MiXCR, one entry per CDR3 protein. The profile shows 150,000 or so distinct CDR3 sequences, around 95% of them singletons.

Sequencing was carried out using CD4+ T cells from PBMCs. The TCR sequence derives from a human donor with Susac syndrome. V and J are TRBV20-1 and TRBJ2-1; the match to TRBD2 covers 7 bases. The CDR3 is CSAERPGGSSYNEQFF. CDR3 nucleotide sequence: TGCAGTGCCGAACGACCTGGCGGGAGCTCCTACAATGAGCAGTTCTTC.